The TCR beta chain under discussion was sequenced for a study of blood T cell repertoires in COVID-19. Study in general: Spain, Italy and the United States supplied samples that represented acute and convalescent COVID-19. In each case, the material was cDNA or gDNA derived from T cells, B-cell-depleted T cells, or PBMCs.

In the original processing: Amplification of reference gene primers provided the estimated nucleated cell counts. Measured with immunoSEQ multiplex PCR; TCRdb has only the in-frame clones, and not every one. The V and J calls and clone size were taken over from that table, and D and trimming were inferred from the DNA. The repertoire holds 300,000 to 350,000 clones, with about 91% as singletons. Seattle cases were enrolled at active infection and followed longitudinally. Sequencing was carried out using peripheral blood. This clonotype originated in a man between 25 and 39 years old with COVID-19, enrolled during active disease.

The CDR3 spells CATSDLIPRYGYTF. The CDR3 bases are TGTGCCACCAGTGATTTGATTCCGAGGTATGGCTACACCTTC. This rearrangement joins TRBV24-1 to TRBJ1-2; D is undetermined. Germline lookup yields CDR1 KGHDR and CDR2 SFDVKD. This CDR3 is 14 amino acids long. V lost 0 bases to trimming and J lost 5 bases, with 9 bases between them.